These 8 T cell receptor beta chains were all obtained from the same sample, sequenced in a study of cytomegalovirus exposure and HLA in healthy donors. The PCR ran on 60 Vbeta and 13 Jbeta primers. Assay: immunoSEQ multiplex PCR; the TCRdb copy retains only in-frame clones and omits some. This table holds roughly 130,000 clones, 70% to 85% found once. Sequenced material: PBMCs. The source is a middle-aged man in good health and CMV-seronegative.

V and J are TRBV5-1 and TRBJ2-3; D gene ambiguous. The CDR3 covers 13 residues. V lost 4 bases, J lost 0 bases, and 6 bases lay in between. CDR1 and CDR2 from the germline V gene are SGHRS and YFSETQ. As DNA, the CDR3 is TGCGCCAGCAGCCCCCCAAGCACAGATACGCAGTATTTT. This sequence encodes CASSPPSTDTQYF.

The chain recombines TRBV27 with TRBJ2-7; D perhaps matches TRBD2 (7 bases). The germline V and J ends were trimmed by 3 bases and 0 bases, with 12 bases remaining between them. The CDR3 loop spans 15 amino acids. Germline V gene lookup returns CDR1 MNHEY and CDR2 SMNVEV (reference sequence). Written as DNA, the CDR3 is TGTGCCAGCAGTTTGACGGGGGGCAGCTCCTACGAGCAGTACTTC. This encodes CASSLTGGSSYEQYF.

This clone appeared a single time. The rearrangement joins TRBV4-1 to TRBJ1-5, with 7 bases aligning to TRBD1. This CDR3 is 16 amino acids long. The V gene's germline CDR1 is MGHRA and CDR2 YSYEKL. The V gene end was trimmed by 1 base and the J gene end by 2 bases; junction bases not matched to a gene: 5. CDR3 nucleotides: TGCGCCAGCAGCCAAGTTATCGGGACAGGCAATCAGCCCCAGCATTTT. Its translation: CASSQVIGTGNQPQHF.

This chain joins TRBV9 and TRBJ2-2, with a possible D match to TRBD2 (6 bases). The CDR3 has 16 residues. Germline V gene data show CDR1 as SGDLS and CDR2 as YYNGEE. V was cut by 3 bases and J by 3 bases, with 15 bases left in between. CDR3 bases: TGTGCCAGCAGCGACAGGACTACCTCCGACACCGGGGAGCTGTTTTTT. Its translation: CASSDRTTSDTGELFF.

The genes are TRBV30 and TRBJ2-3, with TRBD2 matching 7 bases. The CDR3 loop spans 15 amino acids. Germline loops: CDR1 GTSNPN, CDR2 SVGIG (reference sequence). V was clipped by 0 bases and J by 4 bases; unmatched bases: 7. CDR3 residues: CAWSVAWGGADTQYF. The CDR3 DNA reads TGTGCCTGGAGTGTAGCCTGGGGGGGGGCAGATACGCAGTATTTT.

The chain is built from TRBV2 and TRBJ1-5, with unresolved D. This CDR3 region has 14 residues. From germline, CDR1 is SNHLY and CDR2 FYNNEI. Trimming removed 6 bases at V and 0 bases at J, with 9 bases between. CDR3: CASRRDNSNQPQHF. The CDR3, as DNA: TGTGCCAGCAGGCGGGATAATAGCAATCAGCCCCAGCATTTT. The full variable domain, with the rest looked up from reference TRBV2 and TRBJ1-5, is EPEVTQTPSHQVTQMGQEVILRCVPISNHLYFYWYRQILGQKVEFLVSFYNNEISEKSEIFDDQFSVERPDGSNFTLKIRSTKLEDSAMYFCASRRDNSNQPQHFGDGTRLSIL.

The chain has TRBV4-1 and TRBJ1-3; D perhaps matches TRBD1 (6 bases). CDR1 is MGHRA, CDR2 YSYEKL, per germline. The CDR3 runs 15 residues. V dropped 2 bases and J dropped 2 bases, with 10 bases sitting between them. CDR3 sequence (DNA): TGCGCCAGCAGCCAATTACAGGGAGCTGGAAACACCATATATTTT. It specifies CASSQLQGAGNTIYF.

This chain connects TRBV30 to TRBJ1-5; 7 nucleotides match TRBD1. V was pared by 1 base and J by 3 bases, with 6 bases of the junction left unmatched. The CDR3 totals 15 residues. CDR1 and CDR2 (germline): GTSNPN, SVGIG (reference sequence). Written as DNA, the CDR3 is TGTGCCTGGAGTGCCCCAGGGGGGATCAATCAGCCCCAGCATTTT. Protein: CAWSAPGGINQPQHF.